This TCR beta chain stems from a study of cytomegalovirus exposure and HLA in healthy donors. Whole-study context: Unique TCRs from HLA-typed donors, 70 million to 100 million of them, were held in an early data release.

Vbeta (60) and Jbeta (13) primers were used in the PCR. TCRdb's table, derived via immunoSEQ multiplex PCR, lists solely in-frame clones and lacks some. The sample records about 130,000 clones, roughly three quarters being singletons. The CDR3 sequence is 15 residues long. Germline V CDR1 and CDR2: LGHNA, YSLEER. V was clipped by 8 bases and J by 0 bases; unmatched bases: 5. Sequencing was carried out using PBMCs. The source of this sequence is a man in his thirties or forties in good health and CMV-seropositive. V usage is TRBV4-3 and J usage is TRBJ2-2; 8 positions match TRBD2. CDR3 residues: CASATSGTNTGELFF. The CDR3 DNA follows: TGCGCCAGCGCCACTAGCGGTACGAACACCGGGGAGCTGTTTTTT.